The entry below gives a single T cell receptor beta chain sequence along with its context. Its antigen is not identified. The CDR3 is 14 residues long. V lost 3 bases and J lost 3, with 11 bases in between. Germline V gives CDR1 KGHSH, CDR2 LQKENI. This specimen belongs to a study of shared clonotypes between healthy human individuals. General study points: The study's rarefaction showed incomplete sorted-subset sequencing despite large depth. Sharing across four donors was highest in naive CD4 (approximately 5%) and lowest in memory CD8 (roughly 0.4%).

TCRdb's table, derived via immunoSEQ multiplex PCR, lists solely in-frame clones and lacks some. Of about 1.5 million clones in the sample, 98% were seen once. The sequence was collected from a man aged 25 to 45 in good health. The sample comprised naive CD4+ T cells sorted from blood. Subset of the sample: CD45RA+ positively selected. The chain employs TRBV18 and TRBJ1-2; a possible D gene is TRBD1 (6 bases). The CDR3 sequence is CASSPTDSDYGYTF. The CDR3 DNA follows: TGTGCCAGCTCACCTACGGACAGCGACTATGGCTACACCTTC. Variable domain in full (rest from reference TRBV18 and TRBJ1-2): NAGVMQNPRHLVRRRGQEARLRCSPMKGHSHVYWYRQLPEEGLKFMVYLQKENIIDESGMPKERFSAEFPKEGPSILRIQQVVRGDSAAYFCASSPTDSDYGYTFGSGTRLTVV.